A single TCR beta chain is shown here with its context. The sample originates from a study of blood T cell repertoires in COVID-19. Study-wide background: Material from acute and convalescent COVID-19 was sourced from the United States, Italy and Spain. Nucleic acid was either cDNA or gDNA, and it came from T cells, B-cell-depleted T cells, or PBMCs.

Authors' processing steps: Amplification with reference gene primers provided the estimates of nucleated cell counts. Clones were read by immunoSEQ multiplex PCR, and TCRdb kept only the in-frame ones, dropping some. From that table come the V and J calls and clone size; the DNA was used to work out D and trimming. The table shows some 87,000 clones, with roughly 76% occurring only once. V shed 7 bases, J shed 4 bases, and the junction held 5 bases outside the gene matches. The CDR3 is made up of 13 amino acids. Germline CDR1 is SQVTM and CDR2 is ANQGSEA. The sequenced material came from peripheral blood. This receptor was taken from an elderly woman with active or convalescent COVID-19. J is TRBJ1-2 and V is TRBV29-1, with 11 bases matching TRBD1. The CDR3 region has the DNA TGCAGCGCTAAGGGACAGGGGGGCTATGGCTACACCTTC. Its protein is CSAKGQGGYGYTF.